These 7 T cell receptor beta chains originate from one sample sequenced in a study of blood T cell repertoires in COVID-19. Measured with immunoSEQ multiplex PCR; TCRdb has only the in-frame clones, and not every one. The sample holds hundreds of thousands of clones; approximately 84% are singletons and the top ten take about 2.2%. The sample was peripheral blood. Receptors were obtained from a woman in her 30s who had recovered from COVID-19.

This clone was found once. This rearrangement joins TRBV28 to TRBJ1-4, with TRBD1 matching 9 bases. CDR3 length equals 16 residues. The V gene's germline CDR1 is MDHEN and CDR2 SYDVKM. Trimming at V came to 4 bases and at J to 8 bases, leaving 11 bases not matched to a gene. Written as DNA, the CDR3 is TGTGCCAGCAGTTCCCCGACAGGGGGGACTATGGAAAAACTGTTTTTT. Amino acid sequence: CASSSPTGGTMEKLFF.

The V call is TRBV19, the J call TRBJ1-3, with D perhaps TRBD1 (6 bases). Trimming pared 5 bases from V and 4 bases from J, leaving 21 bases between. This CDR3 is built from 17 residues. Germline V lookup: CDR1 LNHDA, CDR2 SQIVND (reference sequence). CDR3 residues: CASSRGGLRSKGNTIYF. As DNA, the CDR3 is TGTGCCAGTAGTCGAGGGGGTTTGAGGTCGAAGGGAAACACCATATATTTT.

The chain combines TRBV24-1 with TRBJ1-1, with D hard to call. The CDR3 is 12 amino acids. The V and J ends lost 7 bases and 3 bases respectively, with 8 bases between them. The germline V gene encodes CDR1 KGHDR and CDR2 SFDVKD. The chain's CDR3 is CATRGVDTEAFF. The CDR3 DNA is TGTGCCACCAGGGGAGTGGACACTGAAGCTTTCTTT.

The chain combines TRBV4-2 with TRBJ2-7, with D perhaps TRBD1 (5 bases). The CDR3 contains 12 residues. Germline CDR1 and CDR2: LGHNA and YNFKEQ. Trimming left V 6 bases short and J 6 bases short, with 12 bases between. The CDR3 here is CASSQTASEQYF. Written as DNA, the CDR3 is TGTGCCAGCAGTCAGACAGCCTCCGAGCAGTACTTC.

Of note for this clone: The junction differs from germline at one of its ends, possibly a read error. The chain uses TRBV11-3 and TRBJ1-2; no firm D call. Germline loops: CDR1 SGHNT, CDR2 YENEEA. The CDR3 has 12 residues. The CDR3 protein is CASSLPGERPRF. The CDR3 DNA follows: TGTGCCAGCAGCTTACCTGGTGAGCGTCCCCGCTTC.

This chain joins TRBV6-4 and TRBJ2-1; D gene uncertain. The CDR3 is made up of 16 amino acids. The germline V gene has CDR1 MRHNA and CDR2 SNTAGT. V lost 2 bases and J 0 bases, leaving 11 bases between the germline ends. CDR3 bases: TGTGCCAGCAGTGACGGCGAGGTAAACTCCTACAATGAGCAGTTCTTC. Its protein product is CASSDGEVNSYNEQFF.

The CDR3 DNA reads as TGTGCCAGCAGCCCTCTCTTAGGAGCGAGACAAGAGACCCAGTACTTC. It encodes CASSPLLGARQETQYF. The rearrangement uses TRBV7-9 and TRBJ2-5; D unclear. Germline lookup yields CDR1 SEHNR and CDR2 FQNEAQ (reference sequence). V dropped 5 bases and J dropped 2 bases, with 18 bases sitting between them. This CDR3 contains 16 residues. The entire variable domain, with the rest obtained from reference TRBV7-9 and TRBJ2-5, is as follows: DTGVSQNPRHKITKRGQNVTFRCDPISEHNRLYWYRQTLGQGPEFLTYFQNEAQLEKSRLLSDRFSAERPKGSFSTLEIQRTEQGDSAMYLCASSPLLGARQETQYFGPGTRLLVL.